This TCR beta chain comes out of a study of T-cell reconstitution after alpha-beta-depleted transplantation in children. Study outcomes and limitations: Reportedly, alpha-beta T cells present about two months post-transplant originated from several hundred expanded clones of graft origin. Hyperexpanded clones declined; after one year, newly produced T cells mostly supplied diversity.

This clonotype came up many times. Antigen: not known. The TCRbeta library was prepared with unique molecular identifiers. Via MiXCR, TCRdb re-called the PCR reads, giving one row per CDR3 protein. The sample comprises tens of thousands of distinct CDR3 sequences, over 5% of which are singletons, and approximately 7% rests with the top ten. V gave up 6 bases and J gave up 4 bases, with 13 bases separating them. This CDR3 comprises 14 residues. Per germline, CDR1 KGHSH and CDR2 LQKENI. This clonotype was sampled from a male patient between 10 and 17 years old who had a stem cell transplant for acute myeloid leukemia, so the T cells may come from the graft donor. Sequenced material: PBMCs, mostly from graft donor cells, taken 180 days after TCRalphabeta/CD19-depleted stem cell transplant. V is TRBV18 and J is TRBJ1-5, with D tentatively TRBD1 (5 bases). The CDR3 sequence is CASSSGRGNQPQHF. The CDR3 region has the DNA TGTGCCAGCTCGTCGGGAAGGGGTAATCAGCCCCAGCATTTT.